These T cell receptor beta chains were read from a single sample in a study of cytomegalovirus exposure and HLA in healthy donors. The method was immunoSEQ multiplex PCR; TCRdb's version includes in-frame clones alone and lacks a portion of them. The sample lists about 140,000 clones; approximately 71% were seen once. Sequencing was carried out using PBMCs. The receptor source for this set is a man in his forties in good health and CMV-seronegative. CDR3s include the opening cysteine and the closing phenylalanine or tryptophan. D genes are given only for firm matches. Expanded clones get a size class; other rows say once, few or many, or leave the size out.

>TRBV21-1|-|TRBJ2-2|-
TGTGCCAGCAGCAGACAGACAGGGTGGACCGGGGAGCTGTTTTTT
CASSRQTGWTGELFF
>TRBV13|few|TRBJ1-1|-
TGTGCCAGCAGCCCCCTCGGGAACACTGAAGCTTTCTTT
CASSPLGNTEAFF
>TRBV27|few|TRBJ2-1|TRBD1
TGTGCCAGCAGTTTAATGGGACAGGCCTACAATGAGCAGTTCTTC
CASSLMGQAYNEQFF
>TRBV5-1|-|TRBJ2-3|TRBD2
TGCGCCAGCAGCTTCTTAGGTCCTAGCGGGGGGTCTACAGATACGCAGTATTTT
CASSFLGPSGGSTDTQYF
>TRBV5-5|-|TRBJ2-7|TRBD1
TGTGCCAGCAGCCGCTGGACATCCGGGACAGATACGTCCTACGAGCAGTACTTC
CASSRWTSGTDTSYEQYF
>TRBV27|-|TRBJ1-2|-
TGTGCCAGCAGTTCCCCCCGGGAGACAGTGAGGGGCTACACCTTC
CASSSPRETVRGYTF
>TRBV9|-|TRBJ2-3|-
TGTGCCAGCAGCGTAGGGGCTAGCACAGATACGCAGTATTTT
CASSVGASTDTQYF
>TRBV5-4|once|TRBJ2-1|TRBD2
TGTGCCAGCAGCATACCCGGGACTAGCTCCCATGAGCAGTTCTTC
CASSIPGTSSHEQFF
>TRBV7-9|-|TRBJ1-4|-
TGTGCCAGCCACTCCCTTTCGGGTAATGAAAAACTGTTTTTT
CASHSLSGNEKLFF
>TRBV7-3|once|TRBJ2-1|-
TGTGCCAGCAGCTGGACTGACCTGGGTGAGCAGTTCTTC
CASSWTDLGEQFF
>TRBV2|-|TRBJ1-2|TRBD1
TGTGCCAGCAGTGAAAGGACAGGGGACCTCTATGGCTACACCTTC
CASSERTGDLYGYTF
>TRBV23-1|-|TRBJ2-3|TRBD1
TGCGCCAGCACCGGGACAGCGAACACAGATACGCAGTATTTT
CASTGTANTDTQYF
>TRBV28|-|TRBJ1-5|TRBD1
TGTGCCAGCAGTAGATCCGGGACAGGGCGCTGGCCCCAGCATTTT
CASSRSGTGRWPQHF
>TRBV28|-|TRBJ2-1|TRBD2
TGTGCCAGCAGGGCGACTAGCGGGGGGCGGATATGGTTCTTC
CASRATSGGRIWFF
>TRBV27|-|TRBJ1-1|-
TGTGCCAGCAGTTTTCGGTTCGGCAGAGACATGAACACTGAAGCTTTCTTT
CASSFRFGRDMNTEAFF
>TRBV27|-|TRBJ2-1|TRBD1
TGTGCCAGCAGCCTGGACAGGGTTCTTTACAATGAGCAGTTCTTC
CASSLDRVLYNEQFF
>TRBV6-6|-|TRBJ2-5|TRBD1
TGTGCCAGCAGTACCCTCTGGGACAGGGAAGAGACCCAGTACTTC
CASSTLWDREETQYF
>TRBV28|-|TRBJ2-7|TRBD1
TGTGCCAGCAGTTTCCTACAGGGGGCACCCTACGAGCAGTACTTC
CASSFLQGAPYEQYF
>TRBV19|-|TRBJ2-2|-
TGTGCCAGTAGTATGGCCAGGACGAACACCGGGGAGCTGTTTTTT
CASSMARTNTGELFF
>TRBV7-7|-|TRBJ2-5|-
TGTGCCAGCAGCGCGACTAGCGAGGGGGCGACCCAGTACTTC
CASSATSEGATQYF
>TRBV27|-|TRBJ2-7|TRBD2
TGTGCCAGCAGTTCCCCGGGACTAGCCTCCGAGCAGTACTTC
CASSSPGLASEQYF
>TRBV7-8|-|TRBJ2-1|-
TGTGCCAGCAGCTTATTAAGAGTAAGGCAGGGTGAGCAGTTCTTC
CASSLLRVRQGEQFF
>TRBV5-1|few|TRBJ2-7|TRBD1
TGCGCCAGCAGCGTCCGGGACAGCCACTACGAGCAGTACTTC
CASSVRDSHYEQYF
>TRBV9|-|TRBJ2-2|-
TGTGCCAGCAGCCCGCTGGGCGGGGTTGAGCCCGGGGAGCTGTTTTTT
CASSPLGGVEPGELFF
>TRBV6-1|-|TRBJ2-7|TRBD1
TGTGCCAGCAGTGGCCGGGACAGGGGGCAATACGAGCAGTACTTC
CASSGRDRGQYEQYF
>TRBV7-2|-|TRBJ2-1|TRBD2
TGTGCCAGCAGCTCCCTAGCGGGCGCGTCCTACAATGAGCAGTTCTTC
CASSSLAGASYNEQFF
>TRBV4-1|-|TRBJ2-1|TRBD2
TGCGCCAGCAGCCAAGAGGGGACTAGAGGCTATGAGCAGTTCTTC
CASSQEGTRGYEQFF
>TRBV6-4|-|TRBJ2-3|-
TGTGCCAGCAGTGACTGGGGGGGGGCCCCAGATACGCAGTATTTT
CASSDWGGAPDTQYF
>TRBV14|-|TRBJ1-1|-
TGTGCCAGCGCGACACAGCCCTACACTGAAGCTTTCTTT
CASATQPYTEAFF
>TRBV6-1|-|TRBJ2-4|TRBD2
TGTGCCAGCAATACAGCGGGGGGGGGCATTCAGTACTTC
CASNTAGGGIQYF
>TRBV5-6|-|TRBJ2-4|TRBD2
TGTGCCAGCAGCTTTCGGGCGGGGGGGCTTGGAAACATTCAGTACTTC
CASSFRAGGLGNIQYF
>TRBV6-1|few|TRBJ2-3|TRBD2
TGTGCCAGCAGTGGTAGCGGGGGTCACACAGATACGCAGTATTTT
CASSGSGGHTDTQYF
>TRBV6-5|-|TRBJ1-6|-
TGTGCCAGCAGAGAACAGTCGAATTCACCCCTCCACTTT
CASREQSNSPLHF
>TRBV28|-|TRBJ1-4|TRBD1
TGTGCCAGCAGGCTAACAGGGGGTCATGAAAAACTGTTTTTT
CASRLTGGHEKLFF
>TRBV5-1|-|TRBJ2-2|TRBD1
TGCGCCAGCACCCGATCGACAGGGCAAGTGGTCACCGGGGAGCTGTTTTTT
CASTRSTGQVVTGELFF
>TRBV14|-|TRBJ1-5|-
TGTGCCAGCAGCCCTTCTTATAGCAATCAGCCCCAGCATTTT
CASSPSYSNQPQHF
>TRBV7-8|-|TRBJ1-5|-
TGTGCCAGCAGCTTAGCGGGGCAGGGTAGCAATCAGCCCCAGCATTTT
CASSLAGQGSNQPQHF
>TRBV27|few|TRBJ1-2|-
TGTGCCAGCAGACCCGGGATTCACGGAGGCTACACCTTC
CASRPGIHGGYTF
>TRBV7-2|-|TRBJ1-1|-
TGTGCCAGCAGCCCCAGGGTGGACACTGAAGCTTTCTTT
CASSPRVDTEAFF
>TRBV7-9|-|TRBJ1-1|-
TGTGCCAGCAGCCCCAAACCGGGGTGGGAAGCTTTCTTT
CASSPKPGWEAFF